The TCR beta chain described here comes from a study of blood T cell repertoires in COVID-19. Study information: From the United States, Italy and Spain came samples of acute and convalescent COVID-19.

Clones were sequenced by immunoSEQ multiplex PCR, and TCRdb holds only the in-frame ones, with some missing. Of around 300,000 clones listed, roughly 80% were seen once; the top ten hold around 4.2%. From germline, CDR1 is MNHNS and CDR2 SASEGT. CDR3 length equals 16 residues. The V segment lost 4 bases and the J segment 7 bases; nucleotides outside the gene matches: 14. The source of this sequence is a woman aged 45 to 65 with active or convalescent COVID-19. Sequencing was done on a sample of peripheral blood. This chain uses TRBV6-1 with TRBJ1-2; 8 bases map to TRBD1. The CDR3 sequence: CASSVLPGQVASGYTF. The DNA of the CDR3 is TGTGCCAGCAGTGTTCTCCCGGGACAGGTGGCCTCTGGCTACACCTTC.